The rows below give T cell receptor beta chains drawn from one sample of a study of identical twins. TCRdb re-derived calls from the 5' RACE reads in MiXCR, one entry per CDR3 protein. Of approximately 210,000 distinct CDR3 sequences listed, around 10% were seen once; the top ten hold 5% to 6.5%. The sequenced material came from memory (CD45RO+) T cells sorted from blood. Source of these receptors: a woman aged 18-29 years in good health. Both conserved end residues are part of each CDR3. The D gene is left open where the match is weak. Only part of the rows carry a size: once, few, many, or a class if the clone is expanded.

13,-,TRBV30,few,TRBJ1-3,TGTGCCTGGAGCCCTAACTCTGGAAACACCATATATTTT,CAWSPNSGNTIYF
18,TRBD2,TRBV6-1,many,TRBJ2-1,TGTGCCAGCATTCGCTCGGGACTAGCGGGAGTTCGAGGCAATGAGCAGTTCTTC,CASIRSGLAGVRGNEQFF
14,-,TRBV6-2/TRBV6-3,many,TRBJ2-7,TGTGCCAGCAGTAACCCAGGGTATATGAACGAGCAGTACTTC,CASSNPGYMNEQYF
14,TRBD2,TRBV18,many,TRBJ2-3,TGTGCCAGCTCACCAGGGACGGGGGGAGATACGCAGTATTTT,CASSPGTGGDTQYF
19,-,TRBV3-1,few,TRBJ2-1,TGTGCCAGCAGTGCCGGGACCTCTTATTTCTATAGGTCCTACAATGAGCAGTTCTTC,CASSAGTSYFYRSYNEQFF
17,-,TRBV30,-,TRBJ2-3,TGTGCCTGGAGGGCCCCAGGGACTGGAACTAGCACAGATACGCAGTATTTT,CAWRAPGTGTSTDTQYF
16,TRBD2,TRBV5-6,few,TRBJ2-7,TGTGCCAGCAGCGCCACTAGCGGGGGTGACTACTACGAGCAGTACTTC,CASSATSGGDYYEQYF
14,TRBD1,TRBV29-1,few,TRBJ1-1,TGCAGCGTCAAAACGCAGGGGGTGGGCACTGAAGCTTTCTTT,CSVKTQGVGTEAFF
12,-,TRBV20-1,-,TRBJ1-5,TGCAGTGCTAGAGCCATCAATCAGCCCCAGCATTTT,CSARAINQPQHF
15,TRBD2,TRBV20-1,few,TRBJ2-3,TGCAGTGCTAGAGTTAGGGGACTAGCGGGTAATACGCAGTATTTT,CSARVRGLAGNTQYF
12,-,TRBV20-1,-,TRBJ2-7,TGCAGTGCCGGGACTCATCGCTACGAGCAGTACTTC,CSAGTHRYEQYF
12,-,TRBV2,few,TRBJ1-5,TGTGCCAGCAGTGAGGGAGGTCAGCCCCAGCATTTT,CASSEGGQPQHF
16,-,TRBV4-3,many,TRBJ1-4,TGCGCCAGCAGCCAAGATACGTGGACGGAAAATGAAAAACTGTTTTTT,CASSQDTWTENEKLFF
13,TRBD1,TRBV12-3/TRBV12-4,few,TRBJ1-1,TGTGCCAGCAGGACAGGGCCACCTGCCCAAGCTTTCTTT,CASRTGPPAQAFF
15,-,TRBV19,-,TRBJ1-6,TGTGCCAGCCAGTATCGCAGGAACTCAAATTCACCCCTCCACTTT,CASQYRRNSNSPLHF
13,-,TRBV5-1,many,TRBJ1-1,TGCGCCAGCAGCTTGGAGGGGGTCACTGAAGCTTTCTTT,CASSLEGVTEAFF
13,-,TRBV6-4,-,TRBJ1-1,TGTGCCAGCTCAGACGGGTCCAACACTGAAGCTTTCTTT,CASSDGSNTEAFF
15,-,TRBV19,few,TRBJ1-1,TGTGCCAGTAGGCCTATCCTTAGGGGATGGACTGAAGCTTTCTTT,CASRPILRGWTEAFF
16,TRBD2,TRBV5-1,few,TRBJ2-2,TGCGCCAGCAGTCCCATCCTAGCGGGGGTTACCGGGGAGCTGTTTTTT,CASSPILAGVTGELFF
14,TRBD2,TRBV20-1,-,TRBJ2-3,TGCAGTGCTAACAAACTAGCGGGAGAAGATACGCAGTATTTT,CSANKLAGEDTQYF
14,-,TRBV7-3,few,TRBJ1-1,TGTGCCAGCAGCTTAACCAGGGGAGACACTGAAGCTTTCTTT,CASSLTRGDTEAFF
17,TRBD2,TRBV4-3,many,TRBJ2-1,TGCGCCAGCAGCCAAGCTCTAGCGGAGAGCTCCTACAATGAGCAGTTCTTC,CASSQALAESSYNEQFF
13,-,TRBV7-2,few,TRBJ2-3,TGTGCCAGCAGCTTAGTTCACACAGATACGCAGTATTTT,CASSLVHTDTQYF
15,-,TRBV3-1,few,TRBJ2-2,TGTGCCAGCAGCACCAGGGGAGGGAACACCGGGGAGCTGTTTTTT,CASSTRGGNTGELFF
15,TRBD2,TRBV7-2,-,TRBJ2-3,TGTGCCAGGCCCCTCGTAGCGGGGAGCACAGATACGCAGTATTTT,CARPLVAGSTDTQYF
16,TRBD1,TRBV6-2/TRBV6-3,-,TRBJ2-2,TGTGCCAGCAGTTACTCGACAGGGCAGAGGACCGGGGAGCTGTTTTTT,CASSYSTGQRTGELFF
11,-,TRBV12-3/TRBV12-4,few,TRBJ2-1,TGTGCCAGCAGTTTAGCTGGCAGTCAGTTCTTC,CASSLAGSQFF
19,TRBD2,TRBV10-3,-,TRBJ2-3,TGTGCCATCAGTTCCAGAGGACTAGCAACCAAAACTAGCACAGATACGCAGTATTTT,CAISSRGLATKTSTDTQYF
14,-,TRBV11-3,-,TRBJ2-2,TGTGCCAGCAGCTTCAGCGGTCCCACCGGGGAGCTGTTTTTT,CASSFSGPTGELFF
15,-,TRBV9,few,TRBJ2-5,TGTGCCAGCAAAAGTGGGCAGGGAAGAGGAGAGACCCAGTACTTC,CASKSGQGRGETQYF
12,-,TRBV20-1,few,TRBJ2-3,TGCAGTGCCGATGGGACCACAGATACGCAGTATTTT,CSADGTTDTQYF
15,-,TRBV7-9,-,TRBJ1-2,TGTGCCAGCAGCTTTGAGGGAAATCCAAACTATGGCTACACCTTC,CASSFEGNPNYGYTF
17,-,TRBV1,few,TRBJ2-2,TGCACCAGCAGCCATTACGTCCAGGGAATCAGTGTCGGGGAGCTGTTTTTT,CTSSHYVQGISVGELFF
14,TRBD1,TRBV6-2/TRBV6-3,few,TRBJ2-7,TGTGCCAGCAGAGAGATCCAGGGGGTAAACGAGCAGTACTTC,CASREIQGVNEQYF
16,TRBD1,TRBV27,many,TRBJ2-1,TGTGCCAGCAGTTGGACAGGGGGAAGCTCCTACAATGAGCAGTTCTTC,CASSWTGGSSYNEQFF
13,TRBD1,TRBV20-1,few,TRBJ2-7,TGCAGTGCTAGGCACAGGGGGTTACACGAGCAGTACTTC,CSARHRGLHEQYF
16,-,TRBV6-2/TRBV6-3,few,TRBJ2-6,TGTGCCAGCAGTTATGATAAAGGGACTGGGGCCAACGTCCTGACTTTC,CASSYDKGTGANVLTF
13,-,TRBV19,few,TRBJ1-3,TGTGCCAGCGGACATAACTCTGGAAACACCATATATTTT,CASGHNSGNTIYF
16,TRBD1,TRBV6-2/TRBV6-3,-,TRBJ2-2,TGTGCCAGCAGAGGGGACAGGGGGCGCAGCACCGGGGAGCTGTTTTTT,CASRGDRGRSTGELFF
17,TRBD2,TRBV10-2,-,TRBJ2-3,TGCGCCGGCCCCTCGGGAGATGGGGGGAGGGCCTGTGATACGCAGTATTTT,CAGPSGDGGRACDTQYF
14,-,TRBV7-9,-,TRBJ2-1,TGTGCCAGCAGCCCCGCCCGGTTCTACAATGAGCAGTTCTTC,CASSPARFYNEQFF
15,TRBD1,TRBV7-9,-,TRBJ1-4,TGTGCCAGCAGCTTCGGGGACAGGGTTAGTGAAAAACTGTTTTTT,CASSFGDRVSEKLFF
11,-,TRBV29-1,many,TRBJ1-2,TGCAGCGTTTCGGGGGCAGATGGCTACACCTTC,CSVSGADGYTF
16,TRBD2,TRBV20-1,many,TRBJ2-4,TGCAGTGCTAGAGATTCGGCTAGCGGGGGAGGGAACATTCAGTACTTC,CSARDSASGGGNIQYF
11,-,TRBV12-3/TRBV12-4,few,TRBJ1-1,TGTGCCAGCAGCCGCGTGAGTGAAGCTTTCTTT,CASSRVSEAFF
15,-,TRBV4-3,few,TRBJ2-2,TGCGCCAGCAGCCAAGATCCCAGGGGCACCGGGGAGCTGTTTTTT,CASSQDPRGTGELFF
14,TRBD2,TRBV20-1,-,TRBJ2-5,TGCAGTGCCCCGAGGGGAGGGAACGGAGAGACCCAGTACTTC,CSAPRGGNGETQYF
12,-,TRBV20-1,-,TRBJ2-1,TGCAGCAGTAGCGGTACCTTGGATGAGCAGTTCTTC,CSSSGTLDEQFF
15,-,TRBV9,many,TRBJ1-2,TGTGCCAGCAGCGTAGATGTGGTGGCAAACTATGGCTACACCTTC,CASSVDVVANYGYTF
12,-,TRBV5-8,many,TRBJ1-5,TGTGCCAGCAGCTTGTCGGGATGGGCCCAGCATTTT,CASSLSGWAQHF
18,TRBD2,TRBV5-6,-,TRBJ2-1,TGTGCCAGCAGGACTAGCGGGAGACTCTGGGCTTCCTACAATGAGCAGTTCTTC,CASRTSGRLWASYNEQFF
13,-,TRBV9,many,TRBJ2-1,TGTGCCAGCAGCCCCCGAACAGTCTATGAGCAGTTCTTC,CASSPRTVYEQFF
19,TRBD2,TRBV12-3/TRBV12-4,few,TRBJ2-2,TGTGCCAGCAGTTTGAGGTCGGGACTAGCGGGAGTTCTCACCGGGGAGCTGTTTTTT,CASSLRSGLAGVLTGELFF
16,TRBD2,TRBV5-5,many,TRBJ2-5,TGTGCCAGCAGCCCCGGACTAGCGGGGTACCAAGAGACCCAGTACTTC,CASSPGLAGYQETQYF